This is a list of T cell receptor beta chains from one sample in a study. A single record per CDR3 protein comes from TCRdb applying MiXCR to the 5' RACE reads. The data contain 35,000 to 50,000 distinct CDR3 sequences, 20% to 25% of them singletons. Material for sequencing was Tregs sorted from blood. The receptors derive from a female donor with breast cancer. Each CDR3 is given with its conserved first and last residue. Fields, in order: CDR3 protein, CDR3 DNA, D gene, V gene, clone size, J gene. The D gene is left open where the match is weak. Where a row states a size, it is once, few, many or the class of an expanded clone; other rows omit it.

CDR3: CASSVGAPGNEQFF
DNA: TGTGCCAGCAGTGTGGGGGCCCCGGGGAATGAGCAGTTCTTC
D: .
V: TRBV2
size: .
J: TRBJ2-1

CDR3: CASSWGQGTDTQYF
DNA: TGTGCCAGCAGCTGGGGACAGGGAACAGATACGCAGTATTTT
D: TRBD1
V: TRBV7-9
size: .
J: TRBJ2-3

CDR3: CASTSLQGAVEVGNQPQHF
DNA: TGTGCCAGCACTTCCTTACAGGGGGCGGTGGAAGTAGGCAATCAGCCCCAGCATTTT
D: TRBD1
V: TRBV28
size: few
J: TRBJ1-5

CDR3: CATSVVLYEQYF
DNA: TGTGCCACCAGCGTAGTCCTCTACGAGCAGTACTTC
D: .
V: TRBV15
size: .
J: TRBJ2-7

CDR3: CASSVAGNEQYF
DNA: TGTGCCAGCAGCGTAGCTGGGAACGAGCAGTACTTC
D: .
V: TRBV9
size: .
J: TRBJ2-7

CDR3: CASSQAPASEETQYF
DNA: TGCGCCAGCAGCCAAGCCCCTGCTTCGGAAGAGACCCAGTACTTC
D: .
V: TRBV4-1
size: many
J: TRBJ2-5

CDR3: CASSPPDSYYEQYF
DNA: TGTGCCAGCAGCCCTCCCGACTCCTACTACGAGCAGTACTTC
D: .
V: TRBV11-2
size: many
J: TRBJ2-7

CDR3: CSATQGGSNDNEQFF
DNA: TGCAGTGCTACACAAGGCGGGAGTAACGACAATGAGCAGTTCTTC
D: TRBD2
V: TRBV20-1
size: .
J: TRBJ2-1

CDR3: CASSPSRSSYYNEQFF
DNA: TGTGCCAGCAGCCCTTCCCGGAGTAGCTACTACAATGAGCAGTTCTTC
D: .
V: TRBV12-3/TRBV12-4
size: few
J: TRBJ2-1

CDR3: CATSRDLGTGTEAFF
DNA: TGTGCCACCAGCAGAGATCTGGGGACAGGGACTGAAGCTTTCTTT
D: TRBD1
V: TRBV15
size: many
J: TRBJ1-1

CDR3: CASSSSFYDEQYF
DNA: TGTGCCAGCAGCTCCTCCTTTTACGACGAGCAGTACTTC
D: .
V: TRBV7-9
size: .
J: TRBJ2-7

CDR3: CASSNGLNTEAFF
DNA: TGTGCCAGCAGTAACGGCCTGAACACTGAAGCTTTCTTT
D: .
V: TRBV27
size: .
J: TRBJ1-1

CDR3: CASSQDRGTGANEQYF
DNA: TGTGCCAGCAGCCAAGATAGGGGGACAGGGGCCAACGAGCAGTACTTC
D: TRBD1
V: TRBV4-2
size: .
J: TRBJ2-7

CDR3: CATSLTRPGDEQYF
DNA: TGTGCCACCAGCCTTACGAGACCAGGGGACGAGCAGTACTTC
D: .
V: TRBV15
size: few
J: TRBJ2-7

CDR3: CASTPVPGDEQYF
DNA: TGCGCCAGCACCCCAGTTCCCGGGGACGAGCAGTACTTC
D: .
V: TRBV4-1
size: many
J: TRBJ2-7

CDR3: CASSLNQPQHF
DNA: TGTGCCAGCAGTTTAAATCAGCCCCAGCATTTT
D: .
V: TRBV12-3/TRBV12-4
size: .
J: TRBJ1-5

CDR3: CASSLGQPYEQYF
DNA: TGTGCCAGCAGCTTAGGACAGCCCTACGAGCAGTACTTC
D: .
V: TRBV7-2
size: few
J: TRBJ2-7

CDR3: CSAGPGTGDTEAFF
DNA: TGCAGTGCTGGTCCAGGGACGGGGGACACTGAAGCTTTCTTT
D: .
V: TRBV20-1
size: .
J: TRBJ1-1

CDR3: CASSLAGFGTGELFF
DNA: TGTGCCAGCAGCTTAGCGGGATTTGGCACCGGGGAGCTGTTTTTT
D: .
V: TRBV13
size: .
J: TRBJ2-2

CDR3: CASSLGTDTGELFF
DNA: TGCGCCAGCAGCTTGGGTACAGACACCGGGGAGCTGTTTTTT
D: .
V: TRBV5-1
size: many
J: TRBJ2-2

CDR3: CASSQEMGLAGGTQYF
DNA: TGTGCCAGCAGCCAAGAAATGGGACTAGCGGGAGGGACCCAGTACTTC
D: TRBD2
V: TRBV3-1
size: .
J: TRBJ2-5

CDR3: CASSNGDDTGELFF
DNA: TGTGCCAGCAGTAACGGGGACGACACCGGGGAGCTGTTTTTT
D: .
V: TRBV25-1
size: once
J: TRBJ2-2

CDR3: CASSTTPRVGNNEQFF
DNA: TGTGCCAGCAGTACTACCCCCCGCGTCGGCAACAATGAGCAGTTCTTC
D: .
V: TRBV7-8
size: many
J: TRBJ2-1

CDR3: CASSPGTGSNTGELFF
DNA: TGCGCCAGCAGCCCAGGGACTGGTTCGAACACCGGGGAGCTGTTTTTT
D: .
V: TRBV4-1
size: many
J: TRBJ2-2

CDR3: CASSLGQGLNYEQYF
DNA: TGCGCCAGCAGCCTGGGACAGGGACTAAACTACGAGCAGTACTTC
D: TRBD1
V: TRBV4-1
size: .
J: TRBJ2-7

CDR3: CASSVRTGSAAGELFF
DNA: TGTGCCAGCAGCGTACGGACAGGGTCAGCCGCCGGGGAGCTGTTTTTT
D: TRBD1
V: TRBV9
size: many
J: TRBJ2-2

CDR3: CATPSGRAGELFF
DNA: TGTGCCACCCCTAGCGGGAGAGCCGGGGAGCTGTTTTTT
D: TRBD2
V: TRBV2
size: few
J: TRBJ2-2

CDR3: CASSLLAVNTGELFF
DNA: TGTGCCAGCAGCCTACTAGCGGTAAACACCGGGGAGCTGTTTTTT
D: TRBD2
V: TRBV6-2/TRBV6-3
size: .
J: TRBJ2-2

CDR3: CASSESRLGEAFF
DNA: TGCGCCAGCAGTGAGTCGCGATTGGGTGAAGCTTTCTTT
D: .
V: TRBV10-2
size: many
J: TRBJ1-1

CDR3: CASSADWEPYREQYF
DNA: TGTGCCAGCAGCGCAGACTGGGAACCCTACCGAGAGCAGTACTTC
D: .
V: TRBV9
size: .
J: TRBJ2-7

CDR3: CASSQEQGANTEAFF
DNA: TGCGCCAGCAGCCAAGAACAGGGAGCCAACACTGAAGCTTTCTTT
D: .
V: TRBV4-1
size: many
J: TRBJ1-1

CDR3: CASSFGRQSFPLF
DNA: TGTGCCAGCAGTTTCGGGAGACAGTCGTTCCCCCTCTTC
D: .
V: TRBV12-3/TRBV12-4
size: .
J: TRBJ1-2

CDR3: CASSTTGSEQYF
DNA: TGCGCCAGCAGCACCACAGGGTCCGAGCAGTACTTC
D: .
V: TRBV5-1
size: medium-sized
J: TRBJ2-7

CDR3: CASSPNRVQETQYF
DNA: TGTGCCAGCAGCCCCAACAGGGTTCAAGAGACCCAGTACTTC
D: .
V: TRBV11-2
size: few
J: TRBJ2-5

CDR3: CASSYPPSGLAGRGGTDTQYF
DNA: TGTGCCAGCAGTTACCCCCCGTCGGGACTAGCGGGAAGAGGCGGGACAGATACGCAGTATTTT
D: TRBD2
V: TRBV6-5
size: many
J: TRBJ2-3

CDR3: CSASDPGWGNTEAFF
DNA: TGCAGTGCTAGTGACCCAGGTTGGGGGAACACTGAAGCTTTCTTT
D: .
V: TRBV20-1
size: .
J: TRBJ1-1

CDR3: CSASKLAGGYNEQFF
DNA: TGCAGTGCTAGCAAACTAGCGGGAGGATACAATGAGCAGTTCTTC
D: TRBD2
V: TRBV20-1
size: few
J: TRBJ2-1

CDR3: CTSSNRDRVNEQFF
DNA: TGTACCAGCAGCAACCGGGACAGGGTCAATGAGCAGTTCTTC
D: TRBD1
V: TRBV5-6
size: .
J: TRBJ2-1

CDR3: CSALKTSSYEQFF
DNA: TGCAGTGCCCTCAAGACTAGTAGCTATGAGCAGTTCTTC
D: .
V: TRBV20-1
size: many
J: TRBJ2-1

CDR3: CASSQVPSDTQYF
DNA: TGCGCCAGCAGCCAAGTACCCTCAGATACGCAGTATTTT
D: .
V: TRBV4-1
size: many
J: TRBJ2-3

CDR3: CASSYSPGAGETQYF
DNA: TGTGCCAGCAGTTACTCGCCAGGGGCAGGGGAGACCCAGTACTTC
D: .
V: TRBV6-5
size: many
J: TRBJ2-5

CDR3: CASSPESGGETQYF
DNA: TGTGCCAGCAGTCCTGAAAGCGGGGGAGAGACCCAGTACTTC
D: TRBD2
V: TRBV12-3/TRBV12-4
size: many
J: TRBJ2-5

CDR3: CASSPIQPQETQYF
DNA: TGTGCCAGCAGCCCAATACAGCCCCAAGAGACCCAGTACTTC
D: .
V: TRBV7-8
size: .
J: TRBJ2-5